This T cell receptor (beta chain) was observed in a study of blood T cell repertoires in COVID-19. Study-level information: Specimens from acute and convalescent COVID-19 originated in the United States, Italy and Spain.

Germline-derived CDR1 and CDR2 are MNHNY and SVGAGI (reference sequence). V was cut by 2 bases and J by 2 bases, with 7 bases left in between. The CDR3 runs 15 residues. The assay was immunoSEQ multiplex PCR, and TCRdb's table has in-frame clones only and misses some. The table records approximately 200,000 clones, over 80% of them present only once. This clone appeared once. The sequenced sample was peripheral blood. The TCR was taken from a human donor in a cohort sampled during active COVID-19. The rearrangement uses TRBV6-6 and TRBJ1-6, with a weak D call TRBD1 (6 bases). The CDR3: CASSYGQPYNSPLHF. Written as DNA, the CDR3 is TGTGCCAGCAGTTACGGACAGCCCTATAATTCACCCCTCCACTTT.